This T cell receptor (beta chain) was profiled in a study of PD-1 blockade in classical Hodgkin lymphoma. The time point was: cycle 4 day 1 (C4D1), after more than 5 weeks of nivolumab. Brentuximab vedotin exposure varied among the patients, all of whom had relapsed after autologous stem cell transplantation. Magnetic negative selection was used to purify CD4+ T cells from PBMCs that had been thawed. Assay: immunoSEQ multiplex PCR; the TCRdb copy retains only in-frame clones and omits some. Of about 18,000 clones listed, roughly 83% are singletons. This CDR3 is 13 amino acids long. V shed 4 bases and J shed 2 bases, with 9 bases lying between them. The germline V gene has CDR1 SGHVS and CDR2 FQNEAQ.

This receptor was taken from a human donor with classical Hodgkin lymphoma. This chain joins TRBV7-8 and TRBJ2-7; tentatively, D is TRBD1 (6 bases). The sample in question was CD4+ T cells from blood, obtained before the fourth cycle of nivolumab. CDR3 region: CASSWDTAYEQYF. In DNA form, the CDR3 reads TGTGCCAGCAGCTGGGACACCGCCTACGAGCAGTACTTC.